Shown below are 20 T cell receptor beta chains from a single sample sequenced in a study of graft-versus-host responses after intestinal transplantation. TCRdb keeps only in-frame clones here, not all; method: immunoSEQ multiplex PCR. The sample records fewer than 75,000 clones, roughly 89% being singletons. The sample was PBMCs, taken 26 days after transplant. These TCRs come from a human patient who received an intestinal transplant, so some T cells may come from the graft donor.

CDR3: CASSNRGGYTGELFF. The CDR3 bases are TGTGCCAGTAGTAACAGGGGAGGATACACCGGGGAGCTGTTTTTT. V usage is TRBV19 and J usage is TRBJ2-2; D may be TRBD1 (7 bases). The germline gives CDR1 LNHDA, CDR2 SQIVND (reference sequence). The CDR3 contains 15 residues. V was trimmed by 4 bases and J by 3 bases, leaving 12 bases between them.

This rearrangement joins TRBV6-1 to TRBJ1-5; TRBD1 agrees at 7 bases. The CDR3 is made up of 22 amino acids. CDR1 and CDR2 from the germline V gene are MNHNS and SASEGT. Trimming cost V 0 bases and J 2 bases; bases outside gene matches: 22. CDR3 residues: CASSEATTGHLGYLMGNQPQHF. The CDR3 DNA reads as TGTGCCAGCAGTGAAGCGACGACAGGGCATTTAGGGTATCTTATGGGCAATCAGCCCCAGCATTTT.

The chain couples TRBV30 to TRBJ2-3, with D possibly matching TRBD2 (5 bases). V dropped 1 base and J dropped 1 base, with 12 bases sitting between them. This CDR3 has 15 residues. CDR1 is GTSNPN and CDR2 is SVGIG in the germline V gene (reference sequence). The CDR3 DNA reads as TGTGCCTGGAGTGCCTCGGGGAGCCGCACAGATACGCAGTATTTT. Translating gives CAWSASGSRTDTQYF.

CDR3 nucleotide sequence: TGTGCCAGCAGAAGATTGGGCAGAGACTCCTACGAGCAGTACTTC. This encodes CASRRLGRDSYEQYF. The chain employs TRBV6-5 and TRBJ2-7, with no clear D. The CDR3 is 15 residues long. The germline V and J ends were trimmed by 6 bases and 0 bases, with 15 bases remaining between them. The V gene's germline CDR1 is MNHEY and CDR2 SVGAGI.

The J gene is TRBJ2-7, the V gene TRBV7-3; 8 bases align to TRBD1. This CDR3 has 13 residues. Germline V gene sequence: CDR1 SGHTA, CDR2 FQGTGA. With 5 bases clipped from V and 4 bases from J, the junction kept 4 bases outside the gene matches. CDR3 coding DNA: TGTGCCAGCAGCCCCGGGACAGGTTACGAGCAGTACTTC. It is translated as CASSPGTGYEQYF.

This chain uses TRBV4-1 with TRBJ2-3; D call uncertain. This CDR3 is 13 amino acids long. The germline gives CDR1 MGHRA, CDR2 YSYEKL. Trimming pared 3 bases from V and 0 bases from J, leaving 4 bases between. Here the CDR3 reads CASSHTSTDTQYF. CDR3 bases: TGCGCCAGCAGCCATACTAGCACAGATACGCAGTATTTT.

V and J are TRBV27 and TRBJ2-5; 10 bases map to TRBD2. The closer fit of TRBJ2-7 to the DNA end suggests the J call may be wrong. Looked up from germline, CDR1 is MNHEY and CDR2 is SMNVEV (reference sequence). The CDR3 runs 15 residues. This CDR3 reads CASSPGLASSYEQYF. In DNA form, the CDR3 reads TGTGCCAGCAGTCCGGGACTAGCGTCCTCCTACGAGCAGTACTTC.

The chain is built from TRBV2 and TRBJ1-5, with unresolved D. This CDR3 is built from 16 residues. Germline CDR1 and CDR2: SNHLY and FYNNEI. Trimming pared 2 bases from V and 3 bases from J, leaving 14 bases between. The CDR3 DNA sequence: TGTGCCAGCAGTGAACCAATAGGGAGTTACAATCAGCCCCAGCATTTT. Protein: CASSEPIGSYNQPQHF.

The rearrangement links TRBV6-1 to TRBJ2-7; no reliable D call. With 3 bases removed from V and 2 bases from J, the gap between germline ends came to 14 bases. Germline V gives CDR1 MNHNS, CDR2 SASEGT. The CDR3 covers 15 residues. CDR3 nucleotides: TGTGCCAGCAGTGAGCCCACTGGTACCCCCTACGAGCAGTACTTC. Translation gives CASSEPTGTPYEQYF.

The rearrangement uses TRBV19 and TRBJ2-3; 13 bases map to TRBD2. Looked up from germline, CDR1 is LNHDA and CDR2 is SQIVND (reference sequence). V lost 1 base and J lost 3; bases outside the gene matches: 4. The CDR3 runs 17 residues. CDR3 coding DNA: TGTGCCAGTAGTATAGGGCGGACTAGCGGGGGAACAGATACGCAGTATTTT. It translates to CASSIGRTSGGTDTQYF.

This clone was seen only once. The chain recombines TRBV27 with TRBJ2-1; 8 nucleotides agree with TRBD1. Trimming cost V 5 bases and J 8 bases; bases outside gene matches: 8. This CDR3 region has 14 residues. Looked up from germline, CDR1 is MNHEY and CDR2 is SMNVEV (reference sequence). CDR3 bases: TGTGCCAGCAGTCCAGACTTGACAGGGGATGAGCAGTTCTTC. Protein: CASSPDLTGDEQFF.

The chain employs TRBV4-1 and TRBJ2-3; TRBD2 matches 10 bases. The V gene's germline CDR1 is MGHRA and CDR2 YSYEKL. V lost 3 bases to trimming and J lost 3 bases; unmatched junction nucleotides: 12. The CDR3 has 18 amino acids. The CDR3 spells CASSQPGGAGGPTDTQYF. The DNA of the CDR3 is TGCGCCAGCAGCCAGCCCGGGGGAGCGGGGGGGCCTACAGATACGCAGTATTTT.

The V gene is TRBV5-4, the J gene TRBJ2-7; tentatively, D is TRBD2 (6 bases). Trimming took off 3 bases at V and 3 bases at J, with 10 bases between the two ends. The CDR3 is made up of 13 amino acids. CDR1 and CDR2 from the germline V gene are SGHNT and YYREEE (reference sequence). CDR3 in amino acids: CASSYRGNYEQYV. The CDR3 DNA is TGTGCCAGCAGCTATCGGGGGAACTACGAGCAGTACGTC.

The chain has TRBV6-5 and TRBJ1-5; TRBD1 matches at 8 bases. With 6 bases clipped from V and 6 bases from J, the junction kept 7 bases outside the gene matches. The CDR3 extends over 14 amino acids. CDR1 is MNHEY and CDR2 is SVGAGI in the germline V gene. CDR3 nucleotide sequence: TGTGCCAGCAGGGGGACAGGTATACGTCAGCCCCAGCATTTT. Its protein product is CASRGTGIRQPQHF.

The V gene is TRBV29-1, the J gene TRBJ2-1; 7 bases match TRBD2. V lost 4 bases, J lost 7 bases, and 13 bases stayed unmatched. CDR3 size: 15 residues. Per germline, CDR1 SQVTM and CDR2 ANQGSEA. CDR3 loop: CSVGGRAGPDNEQFF. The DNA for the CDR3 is TGCAGCGTTGGGGGGAGGGCAGGCCCCGATAATGAGCAGTTCTTC.

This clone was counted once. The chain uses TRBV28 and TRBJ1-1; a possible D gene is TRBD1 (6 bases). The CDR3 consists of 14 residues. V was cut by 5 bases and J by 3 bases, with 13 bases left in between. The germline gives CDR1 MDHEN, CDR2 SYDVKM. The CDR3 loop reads CASSSTGLDTEAFF. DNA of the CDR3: TGTGCCAGCAGTAGTACAGGGCTTGACACTGAAGCTTTCTTT.

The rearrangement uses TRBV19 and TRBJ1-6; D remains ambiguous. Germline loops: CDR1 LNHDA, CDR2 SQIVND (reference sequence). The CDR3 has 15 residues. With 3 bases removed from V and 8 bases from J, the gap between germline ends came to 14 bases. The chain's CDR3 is CASSMYGENHSPLHF. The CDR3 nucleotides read TGTGCCAGTAGTATGTACGGGGAAAATCATTCACCCCTCCACTTT.

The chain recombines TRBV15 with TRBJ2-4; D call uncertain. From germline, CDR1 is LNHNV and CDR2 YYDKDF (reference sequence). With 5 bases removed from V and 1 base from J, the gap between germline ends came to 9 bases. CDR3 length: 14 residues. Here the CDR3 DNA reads TGTGCCACCAGCCCTGACTCGGCCAAAAACATTCAGTACTTC. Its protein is CATSPDSAKNIQYF.

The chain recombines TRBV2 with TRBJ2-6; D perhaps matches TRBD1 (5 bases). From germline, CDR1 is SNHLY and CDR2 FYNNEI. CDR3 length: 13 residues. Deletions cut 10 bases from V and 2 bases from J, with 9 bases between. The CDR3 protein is CATQGTGANVLTF. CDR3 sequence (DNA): TGTGCCACCCAGGGTACTGGGGCCAACGTCCTGACTTTC. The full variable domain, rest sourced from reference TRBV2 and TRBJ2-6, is EPEVTQTPSHQVTQMGQEVILRCVPISNHLYFYWYRQILGQKVEFLVSFYNNEISEKSEIFDDQFSVERPDGSNFTLKIRSTKLEDSAMYFCATQGTGANVLTFGAGSRLTVL.

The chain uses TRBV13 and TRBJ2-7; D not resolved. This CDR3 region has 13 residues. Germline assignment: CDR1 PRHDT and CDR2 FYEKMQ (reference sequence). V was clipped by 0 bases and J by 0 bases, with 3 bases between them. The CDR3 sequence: CASSLGYSYEQYF. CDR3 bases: TGTGCCAGCAGCTTAGGGTACTCCTACGAGCAGTACTTC.